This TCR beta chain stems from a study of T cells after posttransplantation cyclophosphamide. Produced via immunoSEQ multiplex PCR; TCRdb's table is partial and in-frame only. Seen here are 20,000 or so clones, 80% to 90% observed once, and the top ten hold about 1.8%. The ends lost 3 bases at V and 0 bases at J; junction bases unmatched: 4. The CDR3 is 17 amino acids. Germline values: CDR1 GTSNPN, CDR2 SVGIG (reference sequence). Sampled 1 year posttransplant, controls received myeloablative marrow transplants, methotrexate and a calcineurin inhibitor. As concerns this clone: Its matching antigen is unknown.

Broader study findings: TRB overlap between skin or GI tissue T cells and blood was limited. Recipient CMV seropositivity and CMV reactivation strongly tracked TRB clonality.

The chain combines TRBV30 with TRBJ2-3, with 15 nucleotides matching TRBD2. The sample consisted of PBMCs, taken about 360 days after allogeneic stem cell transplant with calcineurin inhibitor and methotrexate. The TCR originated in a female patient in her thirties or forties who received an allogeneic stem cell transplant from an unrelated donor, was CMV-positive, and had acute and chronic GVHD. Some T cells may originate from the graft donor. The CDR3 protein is CAWRGLAGGLSTDTQYF. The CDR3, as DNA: TGTGCCTGGAGGGGACTAGCGGGAGGCCTTAGCACAGATACGCAGTATTTT.